This TCR beta chain emerged from a study of Graves' ophthalmopathy and Graves' hyperthyroidism. Study results and caveats: Detected in blood as well were most expanded thyroid clonotypes with frequency above 0.001.

This clonotype was seen repeatedly, ten times or more. No antigen is known for it. Beta-chain TCR CDR3 regions were amplified from RNA transcripts. Following a first-round RT-PCR that used HTBI primers, a second-round multiplex PCR was carried out. TCRdb itself ran the multiplex PCR reads through MiXCR, one entry per CDR3 protein. The sample yields roughly 600,000 distinct CDR3 sequences, 35% to 40% seen once. The CDR3 is 13 amino acids. The germline CDR1 and CDR2 sequences are MNHNY and SVGAGI (reference sequence). V lost 6 bases to trimming and J lost 12 bases, with 15 bases between them. The chain is built from TRBV6-6 and TRBJ1-6; tentatively, D is TRBD1 (6 bases). The sample taken for sequencing was peripheral blood or thyroid tissue (not recorded which). The origin of this receptor is an adult man with Graves' hyperthyroidism. Here the CDR3 reads CASSPGQSLPLHF. The DNA for the CDR3 is TGTGCCAGCAGCCCCGGACAGTCTTTACCCCTCCACTTT.